The clone carrying this T cell receptor beta chain was counted a few times. TCRdb passed the 5' RACE reads through MiXCR, listing each CDR3 protein once. The table has some 340,000 distinct CDR3 sequences, approximately 15% seen once. The sample is drawn from a study of CD8 T cells in ankylosing spondylitis. Trimming removed 6 bases from V and 6 bases from J; junction bases left unmatched: 8. The CDR3 length is 14 residues. Germline assignment: CDR1 MNHNS and CDR2 SASEGT. This sequence originates from a male donor with ankylosing spondylitis or in good health (not recorded which). Material: blood, either unsorted or a sorted T cell fraction (not recorded which). The chain links TRBV6-1 to TRBJ2-1, with 7 positions matching TRBD2. The CDR3 here is CASRKVGGSNEQFF. In DNA, the CDR3 is TGTGCCAGCAGGAAAGTCGGGGGGTCCAATGAGCAGTTCTTC.